The clone carrying this TCR beta chain was seen a few times. The sample originates from a study of blood T cell repertoires in COVID-19. The germline V gene has CDR1 MGHRA and CDR2 YSYEKL. The CDR3 spans 12 residues. Trimming removed 4 bases at V and 11 bases at J, with 14 bases between. Repertoires were generated with immunoSEQ multiplex PCR, while TCRdb's copy carries only in-frame clones and drops some. The sample carries roughly 180,000 clones, approximately 87% recorded once. Sequencing was performed on PBMCs or T cells enriched from blood (not recorded which). The clonotype originates from a woman aged 45-59 years who had recovered from COVID-19. The chain has TRBV4-1 and TRBJ1-1; D perhaps matches TRBD1 (6 bases). CDR3 protein: CASSPLDRAAFF. DNA of the CDR3: TGCGCCAGCAGCCCCCTGGACAGAGCGGCTTTCTTT.